Given below is one T cell receptor beta chain in context. These data come from a study of blood T cell repertoires in COVID-19. TCRdb's table, derived via immunoSEQ multiplex PCR, lists solely in-frame clones and lacks some. The sample shows some 260,000 clones, around nine tenths of them seen only once. Seattle's enrolled individuals joined amid active infection and were then monitored longitudinally. Germline values: CDR1 MNHEY, CDR2 SMNVEV (reference sequence). The CDR3 totals 13 residues. With 6 bases removed from V and 1 base from J, the gap between germline ends came to 10 bases. The sample comprised peripheral blood. V is TRBV27 and J is TRBJ2-7, with D maybe TRBD2 (5 bases). The receptor's source is a woman aged 65 to 85 with COVID-19, enrolled during active disease. The CDR3: CASRRVASYEQYF. CDR3 DNA: TGTGCCAGCAGGCGAGTAGCGTCCTACGAGCAGTACTTC.